This TCR beta chain was identified during a study of T cells after yellow fever vaccination. Study-level background: Researchers used SMART-Seq v4 Ultra Low Input to prepare fractions that had low cell numbers.

The study made its TCR cDNA through 5'RACE template switching. That step introduced a universal primer site along with UMIs. TCRdb re-called the 5' RACE reads through MiXCR, storing one row per CDR3 protein. Of about 360,000 distinct CDR3 sequences in the sample, about 6% were seen once. Study conclusions and caveats: Subsequent booster samples again held most clones from primary vaccination (96% CD4, 85% to 90% CD8). The secondary response showed a weaker magnitude and a faster peak, day 5 versus 15.

The CDR3 loop spans 17 amino acids. Germline V gene lookup returns CDR1 MNHEY and CDR2 SVGEGT. The V segment lost 0 bases and the J segment 3 bases; nucleotides outside the gene matches: 8. Concerning this clonotype: Its specificity is not known.

Material: PBMCs, obtained 5 days after the yellow fever booster vaccination. This receptor was obtained from a man aged 25-40 years who received the YFV17D yellow fever vaccine. The chain combines TRBV6-2 or TRBV6-3 with TRBJ2-1; TRBD2 aligns across 7 bases. The CDR3: CASSYSSLAANYNEQFF. In nucleotides, the CDR3 is TGTGCCAGCAGTTACTCGAGTCTAGCGGCAAACTACAATGAGCAGTTCTTC.